These 21 T cell receptor beta chains came from one sample sequenced in a study of early T cells in non-severe SARS-CoV-2 infection. TCRdb used MiXCR to reprocess the 5' RACE reads, holding one entry per CDR3 protein. Altogether some 77,000 distinct CDR3 sequences are present, more than 4% being singletons, with the ten largest covering roughly 7.3%. The specimen was whole blood, collected at baseline. Receptors were obtained from an adult who was a healthcare worker with PCR-confirmed SARS-CoV-2 infection or an uninfected control (not recorded which).

This clonotype showed up many times. V is TRBV11-2 and J is TRBJ2-2; D may match TRBD1 or TRBD2 (5 bases each). This CDR3 is built from 16 residues. Germline lookup yields CDR1 SGHAT and CDR2 FQNNGV. Trimming removed 5 bases at V and 3 bases at J, with 16 bases between. Written as DNA, the CDR3 is TGTGCCAGCAGCCTCACTTCCGGGACGGACACCGGGGAGCTGTTTTTT. This sequence encodes CASSLTSGTDTGELFF.

This clonotype was picked up many times. V usage is TRBV7-2 and J usage is TRBJ2-1, with TRBD2 matching over 10 bases. In germline, CDR1 is SGHTA, CDR2 FQGNSA. V shed 5 bases, J shed 3 bases, and the junction held 4 bases outside the gene matches. The CDR3 is 15 amino acids. CDR3 coding DNA: TGTGCCAGCAGCCCAGCGGGAGGGGTCTACAATGAGCAGTTCTTC. It specifies CASSPAGGVYNEQFF.

V and J are TRBV9 and TRBJ2-6, with 8 positions matching TRBD1. With V trimmed by 3 bases and J by 0 bases, 11 bases remained unmatched. CDR3 length: 19 amino acids. Germline CDR1 and CDR2: SGDLS and YYNGEE. The CDR3 coding sequence is TGTGCCAGCAGCGCCCGCGGGACAGGCGCTTCCTCTGGGGCCAACGTCCTGACTTTC. Its translation: CASSARGTGASSGANVLTF. The entire variable domain, with the rest obtained from reference TRBV9 and TRBJ2-6, is as follows: DSGVTQTPKHLITATGQRVTLRCSPRSGDLSVYWYQQSLDQGLQFLIQYYNGEERAKGNILERFSAQQFPDLHSELNLSSLELGDSALYFCASSARGTGASSGANVLTFGAGSRLTVL.

This clonotype was detected only a few times. This CDR3 reads CSGSLGGRGTGELFF. Written as DNA, the CDR3 is TGCAGCGGATCCTTAGGAGGGAGGGGGACCGGGGAGCTGTTTTTT. This chain joins TRBV29-1 and TRBJ2-2, with a weak D call TRBD2 (7 bases). CDR1 SQVTM and CDR2 ANQGSEA come from the germline V gene. The V and J ends lost 7 bases and 5 bases respectively, with 20 bases between them. This CDR3 has 15 residues.

By share, this clonotype ranks as medium-sized. This chain joins TRBV6-5 and TRBJ2-1, with 7 nucleotides matching TRBD2. CDR3 size: 15 residues. Trimming took 2 bases from V and 7 from J; bases not matched to a gene: 8. Per germline, CDR1 MNHEY and CDR2 SVGAGI. The CDR3 DNA is TGTGCCAGCAGTTACGTTAGGAACGGGAGGAATGAGCAGTTCTTC. Translation gives CASSYVRNGRNEQFF.

V gene TRBV7-9 combines with J gene TRBJ2-3, with 7 bases lining up with TRBD1. This CDR3 contains 15 residues. The V segment lost 5 bases and the J segment 3 bases; nucleotides outside the gene matches: 8. Germline V lookup: CDR1 SEHNR, CDR2 FQNEAQ (reference sequence). The CDR3 sequence is CASSTRQGVTDTQYF. The CDR3 coding sequence is TGTGCCAGCAGCACCCGACAGGGTGTAACAGATACGCAGTATTTT.

This clonotype was counted a few times. The rearrangement uses TRBV20-1 and TRBJ2-3; possible D gene TRBD1, 6 bases. In germline, CDR1 is DFQATT, CDR2 SNEGSKA (reference sequence). Trimming pared 2 bases from V and 4 bases from J, leaving 16 bases between. The CDR3 sequence is 15 residues long. Here the CDR3 DNA reads TGCAGTGCTAGAAAGGGGGAACAGGGATCAGATACGCAGTATTTT. It translates to CSARKGEQGSDTQYF.

V usage is TRBV2 and J usage is TRBJ2-5; D remains unclear. This CDR3 comprises 11 residues. V was trimmed by 7 bases and J by 3 bases, leaving 6 bases between them. CDR1 SNHLY and CDR2 FYNNEI come from the germline V gene. CDR3 amino acids: CASTYKETQYF. DNA for the CDR3: TGTGCCAGCACCTACAAAGAGACCCAGTACTTC. The variable domain in full, completed from reference TRBV2 and TRBJ2-5, reads EPEVTQTPSHQVTQMGQEVILRCVPISNHLYFYWYRQILGQKVEFLVSFYNNEISEKSEIFDDQFSVERPDGSNFTLKIRSTKLEDSAMYFCASTYKETQYFGPGTRLLVL.

The V and J genes are TRBV25-1 and TRBJ2-7; D gene uncertain. The germline V gene has CDR1 MGHDK and CDR2 SYGVNS. Trimming removed 1 base from V and 3 bases from J, with 10 bases in between. This CDR3 has 14 amino acids. This CDR3 is CASSEFEELYEQYF. DNA for the CDR3: TGTGCCAGCAGTGAATTTGAAGAACTCTACGAGCAGTACTTC.

V usage is TRBV6-5 and J usage is TRBJ2-7, with D perhaps matching TRBD1 (5 bases). The CDR3 has 13 residues. CDR1 is MNHEY and CDR2 is SVGAGI in the germline V gene. V was clipped by 5 bases and J by 4 bases, with 12 bases between them. This CDR3 reads CASSTYRSYEQYF. In nucleotides, the CDR3 is TGTGCCAGCAGTACCTACAGGAGTTACGAGCAGTACTTC.

The chain carries TRBV27 and TRBJ2-1; a weak D match, TRBD2 (6 bases). Germline V gene lookup returns CDR1 MNHEY and CDR2 SMNVEV (reference sequence). This CDR3 has 15 residues. Trimming left V 4 bases short and J 3 bases short, with 13 bases between. The CDR3 reads CASSSKGLLYNEQFF. The CDR3 nucleotides read TGTGCCAGCAGTTCCAAGGGACTGCTCTACAATGAGCAGTTCTTC.

This sequence joins TRBV30 and TRBJ2-3; TRBD2 matches 8 bases. CDR1 and CDR2 (germline): GTSNPN, SVGIG (reference sequence). The V segment lost 3 bases and the J segment 3 bases; nucleotides outside the gene matches: 8. This CDR3 is 15 amino acids long. CDR3 sequence: CAWSPAGGRTDTQYF. The CDR3 nucleotides read TGTGCCTGGAGCCCCGCGGGAGGCAGGACAGATACGCAGTATTTT.

This clonotype was observed at least ten times. This chain joins TRBV2 and TRBJ1-5; D is uncertain. The germline V gene has CDR1 SNHLY and CDR2 FYNNEI. This CDR3 is 14 amino acids long. V was clipped by 3 bases and J by 5 bases, with 11 bases between them. The DNA of the CDR3 is TGTGCCAGCAGTGACGTCTGGGCGGATCAGCCCCAGCATTTT. Its protein is CASSDVWADQPQHF.

This clonotype was seen many times. The chain has TRBV6-5 and TRBJ2-1; 11 nucleotides match TRBD2. The CDR3 covers 16 residues. Germline CDR1 reads MNHEY; CDR2 reads SVGAGI. Trimming removed 4 bases from V and 4 bases from J; junction bases left unmatched: 6. The CDR3 nucleotides are TGTGCCAGCAGTTCCAGGGGGACTAGCGGATACAATGAGCAGTTCTTC. It specifies CASSSRGTSGYNEQFF.

This clonotype has ten or more counts. The rearrangement uses TRBV6-6 and TRBJ1-4, with 8 bases lining up with TRBD1. Unmatched junction bases numbered 3, after V lost 7 bases and J lost 2 bases. This CDR3 contains 14 residues. The germline V gene encodes CDR1 MNHNY and CDR2 SVGAGI (reference sequence). CDR3 residues: CASTRQGTNEKLFF. The CDR3 DNA reads as TGTGCCAGCACCAGACAGGGGACTAATGAAAAACTGTTTTTT.

The sample holds a few counts of this clonotype. V usage is TRBV7-2 and J usage is TRBJ1-1; D not certain. The V end lost 5 bases, the J end lost 1 base, and 17 bases lay between the germline ends. CDR3 length: 16 amino acids. Germline V gene data show CDR1 as SGHTA and CDR2 as FQGNSA. This CDR3 reads CASSPRGPTRNTEAFF. The CDR3 nucleotides are TGTGCCAGCAGCCCCCGAGGTCCCACACGGAACACTGAAGCTTTCTTT.

The table lists this clonotype with a few counts. V is TRBV18 and J is TRBJ1-1; no clear D gene. CDR1 and CDR2 (germline): KGHSH, LQKENI. Trimming stripped 3 bases from V and 4 bases from J, with 6 bases between. The CDR3 length is 12 residues. The CDR3 loop reads CASSPSVTEAFF. The DNA for the CDR3 is TGTGCCAGCTCACCTTCCGTCACTGAAGCTTTCTTT.

This clonotype was found many times. The J gene is TRBJ1-5, the V gene TRBV19; unclear D gene. This CDR3 is built from 14 residues. V was clipped by 2 bases and J by 4 bases, with 9 bases between them. Germline loops: CDR1 LNHDA, CDR2 SQIVND (reference sequence). Here the CDR3 reads CASSIRERNQPQHF. The CDR3 DNA is TGTGCCAGTAGTATACGGGAGAGGAATCAGCCCCAGCATTTT.

In its sample, this clonotype was seen many times. The chain combines TRBV12-3 or TRBV12-4 with TRBJ1-5, with 9 bases lining up with TRBD1. V was pared by 6 bases and J by 2 bases, with 5 bases of the junction left unmatched. This CDR3 has 15 amino acids. As DNA, the CDR3 is TGTGCCAGCAGAGACAGGGGGACGGGCAATCAGCCCCAGCATTTT. As protein: CASRDRGTGNQPQHF.

This clonotype was picked up many times. This rearrangement joins TRBV20-1 to TRBJ2-5, with 11 nucleotides matching TRBD1. From germline, CDR1 is DFQATT and CDR2 SNEGSKA (reference sequence). The junction had 14 bases not matched to a gene; V was cut back by 7 bases and J by 13 bases. CDR3 length: 13 residues. The CDR3 is CSGWGTGGDPPYF. Written as DNA, the CDR3 is TGCAGTGGGTGGGGGACAGGGGGTGATCCCCCGTACTTC.

This clonotype showed up many times. CDR3 residues: CASSPIEETQYF. The CDR3, as DNA: TGTGCCAGCAGCCCTATCGAGGAGACCCAGTACTTC. The J gene is TRBJ2-5, the V gene TRBV11-2; D unclear. V lost 5 bases to trimming and J lost 5 bases, with 9 bases between them. The length of the CDR3 is 12 residues. Germline-derived CDR1 and CDR2 are SGHAT and FQNNGV.